This TCR beta chain was identified during a study of shared clonotypes between healthy human individuals. Study findings and constraints: Sorted-subset sequencing, rarefaction showed, was incomplete despite large depth. The sampled material consisted only of blood, and tissue repertoires are likely to differ.

The CDR3 runs 14 residues. The V end was cut by 0 bases, the J end by 8 bases, with 13 bases between. Per the germline V gene, CDR1 is MNHEY and CDR2 is SVGAGI. Clones were sequenced by immunoSEQ multiplex PCR, and TCRdb holds only the in-frame ones, with some missing. The sample records approximately 2.3 million clones, over 85% being singletons. Comment on this clone: Its antigen is not identified.

V usage is TRBV6-5 and J usage is TRBJ1-2; no clear D. The sequence was obtained from a man younger than 35 in good health. Some clones in this sample may be carry-over from other donors' samples. The sample consisted of naive CD4+ T cells from PBMCs. Subset described: CD45RA+ positively selected. CDR3 sequence reads: CASSYSSAIVGYTF. The CDR3 DNA reads TGTGCCAGCAGTTACTCGAGTGCCATCGTAGGCTACACCTTC.